This TCR beta chain was identified during a study of radiation and T cells in renal cell carcinoma. General study results and limits: From baseline, blood top tumor clonotypes peaked at 2 weeks post-radiation.

Turning to this clone: The antigen is undetermined.

Sample time point: blood 4 weeks post-SBRT, at nephrectomy. The treatment: 15 Gy SBRT to primary tumor, nephrectomy 4 weeks later. After SBRT, blood was collected at 2 and 4 weeks, plus baseline. CDR1 is LNHDA and CDR2 is SQIVND in the germline V gene (reference sequence). V lost 7 bases to trimming and J lost 1 base, with 14 bases between them. This CDR3 region has 15 residues. Assay: immunoSEQ multiplex PCR; the TCRdb copy retains only in-frame clones and omits some. The sample has 60,000 to 95,000 clones; approximately 82% are singletons. The sample in question was blood, obtained from a patient whose treatment included radiotherapy and nephrectomy. The chain is built from TRBV19 and TRBJ1-5, with D unclear. The origin of this receptor is a woman aged 60-75 years with renal cell carcinoma. The CDR3 reads CASKTQEGSNQPQHF. CDR3 DNA sequence: TGTGCCAGTAAAACCCAGGAGGGAAGCAATCAGCCCCAGCATTTT.